The 31 T cell receptor beta chains below all came from one sample that was sequenced in a study of T cell responses to AZD1222 COVID-19 vaccine. Sequenced by immunoSEQ multiplex PCR; TCRdb stores in-frame clones only, minus some. The sample includes 110,000 or so clones, under 95% of them seen just once. The specimen comprised peripheral blood, sampled on day 0 of AZD1222 vaccination. The source of these receptors is an adult in good health.

The rearrangement links TRBV24-1 to TRBJ1-5, with D possibly matching TRBD1 (6 bases). This CDR3 has 15 amino acids. Between the trimmed V and J ends, which lost 3 bases and 3 bases, there was a span of 11 bases. The germline V gene encodes CDR1 KGHDR and CDR2 SFDVKD. The CDR3 loop is CATSDPSGDNQPQHF. Here the CDR3 DNA reads TGTGCCACCAGTGATCCATCAGGGGACAATCAGCCCCAGCATTTT.

The chain uses TRBV10-2 and TRBJ1-2, with 8 bases that match TRBD1. J lost 5 bases, V lost 6 bases, and 5 bases had no gene match. In germline, CDR1 is WSHSY, CDR2 SAAADI. CDR3 length: 13 amino acids. This CDR3 reads CASSRGRDYGYTF. The CDR3 coding sequence is TGCGCCAGCAGCAGGGGGCGAGATTATGGCTACACCTTC.

V is TRBV11-2 and J is TRBJ2-1, with 10 bases fitting TRBD2. The germline CDR1 and CDR2 sequences are SGHAT and FQNNGV. The trim removed 1 base at V and 2 bases at J, leaving 2 bases unmatched. CDR3 length: 16 residues. CDR3 in DNA: TGTGCCAGCAGCTTAGTACTAGCGGGAACCTACAATGAGCAGTTCTTC. Its protein is CASSLVLAGTYNEQFF.

The chain combines TRBV9 with TRBJ2-7, with TRBD1 matching over 9 bases. The junction had 12 bases not matched to a gene; V was cut back by 4 bases and J by 7 bases. CDR3 length: 15 amino acids. Germline CDR1 SGDLS, CDR2 YYNGEE. CDR3 bases: TGTGCCAGCAGCTTCCGGACAGGGGAAGGAGGGGAGCAGTACTTC. This codes for CASSFRTGEGGEQYF.

The J gene is TRBJ2-3, the V gene TRBV19; weak D call: TRBD1 (5 bases). The V and J ends lost 5 bases and 0 bases respectively, with 12 bases between them. CDR3 size: 15 residues. Germline CDR1 is LNHDA and CDR2 is SQIVND (reference sequence). The CDR3 DNA reads as TGTGCCAGTAGTGACTTGACAGATAGCACAGATACGCAGTATTTT. It codes for CASSDLTDSTDTQYF.

The rearrangement uses TRBV10-3 and TRBJ1-1; 8 bases line up with TRBD1. After removal of 5 bases from V and 0 bases from J, the junction contained 2 bases not matched to a gene. In germline, CDR1 is ENHRY, CDR2 SYGVKD. This CDR3 spans 14 amino acids. DNA for the CDR3: TGTGCCATCAGTTGGGGACAGGTGAACACTGAAGCTTTCTTT. Its protein product is CAISWGQVNTEAFF.

The chain uses TRBV5-4 and TRBJ2-7; TRBD1 might be the D (6 bases). Germline V gene lookup returns CDR1 SGHNT and CDR2 YYREEE (reference sequence). V gave up 2 bases and J gave up 6 bases, with 9 bases separating them. The length of the CDR3 is 12 residues. The CDR3 sequence: CASSFTGFEQYF. As DNA, the CDR3 is TGTGCCAGCAGCTTTACAGGGTTCGAGCAGTACTTC.

The chain combines TRBV19 with TRBJ1-1; a possible D gene is TRBD1 (5 bases). CDR3 length equals 14 residues. Per the germline V gene, CDR1 is LNHDA and CDR2 is SQIVND (reference sequence). Trimming took 3 bases from V and 2 from J, leaving 10 bases between them. CDR3 sequence reads: CASSMWGTNTEAFF. CDR3 coding DNA: TGTGCCAGTAGTATGTGGGGCACTAACACTGAAGCTTTCTTT.

This clone was detected once. The chain carries TRBV15 and TRBJ1-4; TRBD1 might be the D (6 bases). This CDR3 region has 15 residues. V was pared by 2 bases and J by 6 bases, with 13 bases between. Germline lookup yields CDR1 LNHNV and CDR2 YYDKDF (reference sequence). For the CDR3, the DNA is TGTGCCACCAGCAGAACAGGGATGGGGGATGAAAAACTGTTTTTT. Protein: CATSRTGMGDEKLFF. The full variable domain, in which reference TRBV15 and TRBJ1-4 provide the parts outside the CDR3, is DAMVIQNPRYQVTQFGKPVTLSCSQTLNHNVMYWYQQKSSQAPKLLFHYYDKDFNNEADTPDNFQSRRPNTSFCFLDIRSPGLGDTAMYLCATSRTGMGDEKLFFGSGTQLSVL.

V usage is TRBV5-1 and J usage is TRBJ1-5; 8 bases align to TRBD1. This CDR3 region has 15 residues. Looked up from germline, CDR1 is SGHRS and CDR2 is YFSETQ. The V gene end was trimmed by 4 bases and the J gene end by 4 bases; junction bases not matched to a gene: 7. CDR3 in amino acids: CASSPSGQGNQPQHF. In DNA, the CDR3 is TGCGCCAGCAGCCCCTCTGGACAGGGAAATCAGCCCCAGCATTTT. The full variable domain, rest sourced from reference TRBV5-1 and TRBJ1-5, is KAGVTQTPRYLIKTRGQQVTLSCSPISGHRSVSWYQQTPGQGLQFLFEYFSETQRNKGNFPGRFSGRQFSNSRSEMNVSTLELGDSALYLCASSPSGQGNQPQHFGDGTRLSIL.

The chain is built from TRBV15 and TRBJ1-2; D not resolved. V shed 4 bases and J shed 0 bases, with 9 bases lying between them. The CDR3 extends over 14 amino acids. CDR1 and CDR2 (germline): LNHNV, YYDKDF (reference sequence). The CDR3 reads CATSKQLANYGYTF. The CDR3 region has the DNA TGTGCCACCAGCAAACAGTTAGCTAACTATGGCTACACCTTC.

The rearrangement links TRBV30 to TRBJ1-5, with D tentatively TRBD1 (6 bases). The germline gives CDR1 GTSNPN, CDR2 SVGIG (reference sequence). CDR3 size: 14 residues. V was cut by 2 bases and J by 3 bases, with 11 bases left in between. Here the CDR3 reads CAWSTGTNNQPQHF. Written as DNA, the CDR3 is TGTGCCTGGAGTACCGGGACAAACAATCAGCCCCAGCATTTT.

This sequence joins TRBV19 and TRBJ1-5; the match to TRBD1 covers 9 bases. Germline lookup yields CDR1 LNHDA and CDR2 SQIVND (reference sequence). The CDR3 sequence is 17 residues long. V shed 5 bases and J 7 bases; nucleotides not matched to a gene: 15. CDR3 sequence: CASSLFGGQGSGQPQHF. The CDR3 DNA is TGTGCCAGTAGTTTATTCGGGGGACAGGGTTCTGGACAGCCCCAGCATTTT. Variable domain in full (rest from reference TRBV19 and TRBJ1-5): DGGITQSPKYLFRKEGQNVTLSCEQNLNHDAMYWYRQDPGQGLRLIYYSQIVNDFQKGDIAEGYSVSREKKESFPLTVTSAQKNPTAFYLCASSLFGGQGSGQPQHFGDGTRLSIL.

The gene calls are TRBV30 and TRBJ2-5, with 9 positions matching TRBD1. The CDR3 contains 16 residues. Trimming cost V 4 bases and J 5 bases; bases outside gene matches: 14. Germline assignment: CDR1 GTSNPN and CDR2 SVGIG (reference sequence). The DNA of the CDR3 is TGTGCCTGGACCCCCTTTGGGACAGGGAAAGGGGAGACCCAGTACTTC. Protein: CAWTPFGTGKGETQYF.

This chain links TRBV6-5 with TRBJ2-7, with 9 bases identical to TRBD1. After removal of 7 bases from V and 3 bases from J, the junction contained 10 bases not matched to a gene. CDR1 MNHEY and CDR2 SVGAGI come from the germline V gene. The CDR3 runs to 15 residues. The CDR3 loop reads CASTNRWGQGYEQYF. DNA for the CDR3: TGTGCCAGCACCAACCGATGGGGACAGGGCTACGAGCAGTACTTC.

The rearrangement joins TRBV5-1 to TRBJ1-2; D ambiguous. The CDR3 sequence is 16 residues long. The V gene lost 1 base and the J gene lost 8 bases, with 21 bases spanning the gap. Germline V lookup: CDR1 SGHRS, CDR2 YFSETQ. The CDR3 sequence is CASSLSSEGLYGGYTF. In nucleotides, the CDR3 is TGCGCCAGCAGCTTGAGTAGCGAGGGCTTATATGGGGGCTACACCTTC. The full variable domain, in which reference TRBV5-1 and TRBJ1-2 provide the parts outside the CDR3, is KAGVTQTPRYLIKTRGQQVTLSCSPISGHRSVSWYQQTPGQGLQFLFEYFSETQRNKGNFPGRFSGRQFSNSRSEMNVSTLELGDSALYLCASSLSSEGLYGGYTFGSGTRLTVV.

The chain carries TRBV2 and TRBJ1-1; D may be TRBD1 (6 bases). V lost 4 bases to trimming and J lost 0 bases, with 9 bases between them. Germline V gene lookup returns CDR1 SNHLY and CDR2 FYNNEI. The CDR3 totals 14 residues. The CDR3 nucleotides read TGTGCCAGCAGTGTCCAGGGGATGAACACTGAAGCTTTCTTT. This gives the protein CASSVQGMNTEAFF.

This chain joins TRBV4-1 and TRBJ1-3; possible D gene TRBD1, 6 bases. Trimming shortened V by 0 bases and J by 3 bases, and 12 bases separated the two germline ends. This CDR3 contains 16 residues. Germline-derived CDR1 and CDR2 are MGHRA and YSYEKL. CDR3 in amino acids: CASSQDRGNVGNTIYF. Written as DNA, the CDR3 is TGCGCCAGCAGCCAAGACAGGGGTAACGTTGGAAACACCATATATTTT.

The genes are TRBV27 and TRBJ2-3; TRBD1 might be the D (6 bases). The CDR3 is 14 residues long. Germline values: CDR1 MNHEY, CDR2 SMNVEV (reference sequence). The V end lost 2 bases, the J end lost 5 bases, and 11 bases lay between the germline ends. CDR3 residues: CASSLPGARDTQYF. In DNA, the CDR3 is TGTGCCAGCAGTTTACCAGGGGCGAGAGATACGCAGTATTTT.

This clone is a singleton in its sample. The V call is TRBV11-2, the J call TRBJ1-1; the match to TRBD1 covers 7 bases. The V gene's germline CDR1 is SGHAT and CDR2 FQNNGV. The trim removed 5 bases at V and 4 bases at J, leaving 7 bases unmatched. The CDR3 loop spans 14 amino acids. The CDR3, as DNA: TGTGCCAGCAGCCAACCCACAGGGGCCACTGAAGCTTTCTTT. It specifies CASSQPTGATEAFF.

V and J are TRBV6-1 and TRBJ1-6; 11 bases agree with TRBD1. The trim removed 4 bases at V and 0 bases at J, leaving 8 bases unmatched. From germline, CDR1 is MNHNS and CDR2 SASEGT. The CDR3 length is 19 residues. CDR3 sequence: CASSVNRDRGSSYNSPLHF. In nucleotides, the CDR3 is TGTGCCAGCAGTGTCAACCGGGACAGGGGGAGCTCCTATAATTCACCCCTCCACTTT.

The chain recombines TRBV30 with TRBJ2-1; maybe TRBD2 (5 bases). The germline gives CDR1 GTSNPN, CDR2 SVGIG (reference sequence). V was pared by 6 bases and J by 3 bases, with 15 bases between. The CDR3 is 14 residues long. The CDR3 is CACRTSQGYNEQFF. In nucleotides, the CDR3 is TGTGCCTGTCGAACTAGTCAAGGCTACAATGAGCAGTTCTTC.

This chain connects TRBV5-4 to TRBJ2-5; 15 nucleotides line up with TRBD2. The germline gives CDR1 SGHNT, CDR2 YYREEE (reference sequence). The J segment lost 4 bases and the V segment lost 4 bases, leaving 5 bases of the junction unmatched. This CDR3 has 16 residues. CDR3 sequence reads: CASSKGLAGGSETQYF. The CDR3 bases are TGTGCCAGCAGCAAGGGACTAGCGGGAGGATCAGAGACCCAGTACTTC.

This clone came up a few times. The rearrangement uses TRBV4-2 and TRBJ1-3; 9 positions agree with TRBD1. CDR3 size: 21 residues. V dropped 0 bases and J dropped 0; count of bases not matched to a gene: 15. Germline V gene sequence: CDR1 LGHNA, CDR2 YNFKEQ. The CDR3 sequence is CASSQEALGQGLLSSGNTIYF. The CDR3 coding sequence is TGTGCCAGCAGCCAAGAGGCTCTAGGACAGGGGCTATTAAGCTCTGGAAACACCATATATTTT.

In this sample, this clone turned up once. The chain employs TRBV28 and TRBJ1-2, with D perhaps matching TRBD1 (5 bases). Germline V gene sequence: CDR1 MDHEN, CDR2 SYDVKM. V lost 10 bases, J lost 5 bases, and 14 bases lay in between. The CDR3 runs to 12 residues. The CDR3 here is CATLGAIYGYTF. In DNA, the CDR3 is TGTGCCACCCTTGGGGCTATTTATGGCTACACCTTC.

This chain joins TRBV7-9 and TRBJ1-1, with D perhaps matching TRBD1 (5 bases). V shed 1 base and J shed 1 base, with 7 bases lying between them. Germline-derived CDR1 and CDR2 are SEHNR and FQNEAQ (reference sequence). This CDR3 has 14 amino acids. The CDR3, as DNA: TGTGCCAGCAGCTTAGTGGGGACGAACACTGAAGCTTTCTTT. It is translated as CASSLVGTNTEAFF.

This chain's CDR3 is CASSPGQGLTEAFF. As DNA, the CDR3 is TGTGCCAGCAGTCCGGGACAGGGATTGACTGAAGCTTTCTTT. The chain combines TRBV2 with TRBJ1-1, with 9 bases lining up with TRBD1. This CDR3 has 14 amino acids. Germline assignment: CDR1 SNHLY and CDR2 FYNNEI. V shed 5 bases and J 5 bases; nucleotides not matched to a gene: 6.

The CDR3: CASSLRGLGTDTQYF. In DNA, the CDR3 is TGCGCCAGCAGCCTACGTGGGTTAGGCACAGATACGCAGTATTTT. The chain uses TRBV5-1 and TRBJ2-3, with no clear D. The V and J ends lost 4 bases and 1 base respectively, with 13 bases between them. Germline V gene lookup returns CDR1 SGHRS and CDR2 YFSETQ. This CDR3 has 15 amino acids.

This chain uses TRBV9 with TRBJ2-2; 7 bases line up with TRBD2. This CDR3 region has 16 residues. Germline V gives CDR1 SGDLS, CDR2 YYNGEE. Losses at the gene ends were 4 bases for V and 1 base for J; bases not matched to a gene: 7. The CDR3 sequence: CASSPRGVLNTGELFF. CDR3 DNA: TGTGCCAGCAGCCCCCGGGGGGTCCTGAACACCGGGGAGCTGTTTTTT.

The chain links TRBV30 to TRBJ2-7, with D unclear. Trimming cost V 2 bases and J 5 bases, with 7 bases left between them. Germline assignment: CDR1 GTSNPN and CDR2 SVGIG (reference sequence). The CDR3 has 11 residues. The CDR3 is CAWSNPDEQYF. CDR3 DNA sequence: TGTGCCTGGAGTAACCCCGACGAGCAGTACTTC.

The chain has TRBV7-2 and TRBJ1-1; D possibly corresponds to TRBD1 (5 bases). The CDR3 length is 15 residues. V shed 1 base and J shed 5 bases, with 14 bases lying between them. In germline, CDR1 is SGHTA, CDR2 FQGNSA. The DNA of the CDR3 is TGTGCCAGCAGCTTAGGGGACGGGGTTACGACTGAAGCTTTCTTT. It specifies CASSLGDGVTTEAFF.